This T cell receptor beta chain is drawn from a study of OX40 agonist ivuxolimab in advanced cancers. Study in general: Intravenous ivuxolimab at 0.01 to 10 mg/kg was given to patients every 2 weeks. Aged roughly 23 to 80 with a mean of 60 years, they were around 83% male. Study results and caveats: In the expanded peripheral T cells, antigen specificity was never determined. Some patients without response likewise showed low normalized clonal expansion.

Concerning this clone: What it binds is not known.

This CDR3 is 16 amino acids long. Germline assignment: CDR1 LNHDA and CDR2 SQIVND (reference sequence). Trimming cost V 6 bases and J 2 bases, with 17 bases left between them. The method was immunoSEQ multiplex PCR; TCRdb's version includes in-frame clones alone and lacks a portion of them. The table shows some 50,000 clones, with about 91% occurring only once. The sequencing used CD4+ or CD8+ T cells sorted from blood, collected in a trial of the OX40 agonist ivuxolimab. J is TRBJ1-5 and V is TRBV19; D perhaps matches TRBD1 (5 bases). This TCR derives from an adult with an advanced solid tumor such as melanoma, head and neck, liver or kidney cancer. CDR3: CASRGVQGMGNQPQHF. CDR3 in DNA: TGTGCCAGTAGGGGGGTGCAGGGTATGGGCAATCAGCCCCAGCATTTT.